This entry is about one T cell receptor beta chain. These data come from a study of shared clonotypes between healthy human individuals. Naive CD8 cells were CD45RO-negative, positively selected for CCR7, excluding terminally differentiated effector memory CD45RA+ cells. Clones were read by immunoSEQ multiplex PCR, and TCRdb kept only the in-frame ones, dropping some. The sample carries 660,000 or so clones, about 95% recorded once. Germline CDR1 SNHLY, CDR2 FYNNEI. The CDR3 spans 16 residues. The ends lost 6 bases at V and 0 bases at J; junction bases unmatched: 1. The clonotype originates from a woman between 25 and 40 years old in good health. V and J are TRBV2 and TRBJ2-1; TRBD2 matches at 14 bases. The sample taken for sequencing was naive CD8+ T cells sorted from blood. This CDR3 reads CASRGTSGSSYNEQFF. DNA of the CDR3: TGTGCCAGCAGAGGGACTAGCGGGAGCTCCTACAATGAGCAGTTCTTC.